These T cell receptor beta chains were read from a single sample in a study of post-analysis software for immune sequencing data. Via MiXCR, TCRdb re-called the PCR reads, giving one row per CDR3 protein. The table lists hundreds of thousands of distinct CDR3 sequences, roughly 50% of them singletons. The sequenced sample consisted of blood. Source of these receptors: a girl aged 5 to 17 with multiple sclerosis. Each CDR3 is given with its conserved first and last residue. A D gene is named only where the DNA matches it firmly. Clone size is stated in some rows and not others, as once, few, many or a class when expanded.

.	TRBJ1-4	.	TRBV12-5	CASGLVTTAGEKLFF	TGTGCTAGTGGTTTGGTAACAACGGCGGGGGAAAAACTGTTTTTT
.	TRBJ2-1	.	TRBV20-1	CSARPAGSYNEQFF	TGCAGTGCCCGCCCCGCGGGCTCCTACAATGAGCAGTTCTTC
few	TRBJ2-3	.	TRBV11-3	CASSPDGTDTQYF	TGTGCCAGCAGCCCGGATGGCACAGATACGCAGTATTTT
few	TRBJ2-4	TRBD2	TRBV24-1	CATSTRSRGASGIYEQYF	TGTGCCACCAGCACCCGATCCCGGGGAGCTAGCGGGATATATGAGCAGTACTTC
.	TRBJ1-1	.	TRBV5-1	CASTVPAENTEAFF	TGCGCCAGCACCGTTCCCGCAGAGAACACTGAAGCTTTCTTT
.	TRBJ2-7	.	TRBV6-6	CASSYGPVTYEQYF	TGTGCCAGCAGTTACGGACCGGTGACCTACGAGCAGTACTTC
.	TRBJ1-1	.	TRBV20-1	CSARGSLGVAGANTEAFF	TGCAGTGCTAGAGGTAGTCTGGGTGTGGCAGGGGCGAACACTGAAGCTTTCTTT
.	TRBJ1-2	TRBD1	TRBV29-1	CSVDRGHVPYGYTF	TGCAGCGTTGACAGGGGGCACGTTCCCTATGGCTACACCTTC
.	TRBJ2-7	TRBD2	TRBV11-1	CASSFGTTSYEQYF	TGTGCCAGCAGTTTCGGGACTACCAGCTACGAGCAGTACTTC
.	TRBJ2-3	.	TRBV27	CASRSYYTDTQYF	TGTGCCAGCAGATCCTACTACACAGATACGCAGTATTTT
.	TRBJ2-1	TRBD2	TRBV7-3	CASSLTVAGGPYNEQFF	TGTGCCAGCAGCTTAACGGTAGCGGGGGGCCCCTACAATGAGCAGTTCTTC
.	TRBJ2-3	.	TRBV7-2	CASKIAGYTDTQYF	TGTGCCAGCAAAATTGCGGGGTACACAGATACGCAGTATTTT
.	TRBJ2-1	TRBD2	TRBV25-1	CASSNIRGGRDEQFF	TGTGCCAGCAGTAACATACGGGGCGGGAGAGATGAGCAGTTCTTC
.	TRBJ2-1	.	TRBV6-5	CASSYSIGRGRTNEQFF	TGTGCCAGCAGTTACTCGATTGGCAGGGGACGGACTAATGAGCAGTTCTTC
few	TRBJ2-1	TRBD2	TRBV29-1	CSVGELAGVEQFF	TGCAGCGTGGGTGAACTAGCGGGAGTTGAGCAGTTCTTC
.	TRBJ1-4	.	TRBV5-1	CARTRDREKLFF	TGCGCCAGGACCCGTGACAGAGAAAAACTGTTTTTT
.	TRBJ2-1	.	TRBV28	CASSFRGLAREFF	TGTGCCAGTAGTTTTCGGGGGCTCGCCCGCGAGTTCTTC
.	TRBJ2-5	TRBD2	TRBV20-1	CSARETSGSQETQYF	TGCAGTGCTAGGGAAACTAGCGGCAGCCAAGAGACCCAGTACTTC
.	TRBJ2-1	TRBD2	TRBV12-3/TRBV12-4	CASSLGVGTSGNNEQFF	TGTGCCAGCAGTTTGGGGGTCGGGACTAGCGGGAACAATGAGCAGTTCTTC
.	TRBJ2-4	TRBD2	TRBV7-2	CASSSYHSTSGKNIQYF	TGTGCCAGCAGCTCCTACCACTCGACTAGCGGAAAAAACATTCAGTACTTC
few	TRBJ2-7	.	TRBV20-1	CSARDRNPYEQYF	TGCAGTGCTAGAGACAGGAATCCCTACGAGCAGTACTTC
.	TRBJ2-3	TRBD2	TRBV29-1	CSVDGGRAGLGTDTQYF	TGCAGCGTTGATGGCGGGAGGGCCGGTCTTGGCACAGATACGCAGTATTTT
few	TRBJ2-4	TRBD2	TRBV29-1	CSVEGAGGPGADKNIQYF	TGCAGCGTTGAAGGAGCGGGGGGGCCCGGAGCGGACAAAAACATTCAGTACTTC
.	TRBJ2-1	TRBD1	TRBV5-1	CASRSGQGNEQFF	TGCGCCAGCAGATCGGGACAGGGAAATGAGCAGTTCTTC
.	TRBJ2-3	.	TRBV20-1	CSASALVWVSVDTQYF	TGCAGTGCTAGCGCACTAGTTTGGGTGTCGGTAGATACGCAGTATTTT
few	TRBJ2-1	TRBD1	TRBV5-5	CASRTGTGPYNEQFF	TGTGCCAGCAGGACCGGGACAGGCCCCTACAATGAGCAGTTCTTC
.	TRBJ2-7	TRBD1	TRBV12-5	CVSGSSLGQGPHEQYF	TGTGTTAGTGGTTCGTCCTTGGGACAGGGTCCCCACGAGCAGTACTTC
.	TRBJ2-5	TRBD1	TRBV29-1	CSVEDLQRSDREETQYF	TGCAGCGTTGAAGATCTTCAACGGTCGGACAGGGAAGAGACCCAGTACTTC
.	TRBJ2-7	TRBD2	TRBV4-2	CASSQVGLAGFNEQYF	TGTGCCAGCAGCCAAGTCGGGCTAGCGGGATTTAACGAGCAGTACTTC